The source of this T cell receptor (beta chain) is a study of blood T cell repertoires in COVID-19. Overall study context: Samples representing acute and convalescent COVID-19 were sourced from the United States, Italy and Spain.

Assay: immunoSEQ multiplex PCR; the TCRdb copy retains only in-frame clones and omits some. This table holds 100,000 to 150,000 clones, roughly 69% found once. Germline CDR1 reads MDHEN; CDR2 reads SYDVKM. There are 12 residues in the CDR3. The V end lost 5 bases, the J end lost 0 bases, and 4 bases lay between the germline ends. Sequenced input: peripheral blood. The J gene is TRBJ1-2, the V gene TRBV28; D is unclear. The receptor comes from a woman in her 70s with acute or convalescent COVID-19. The DNA of the CDR3 is TGTGCCAGCAGTACAGCTAACTATGGCTACACCTTC. Residues: CASSTANYGYTF.